The present TCR beta chain was sequenced within a study of identical twins listed by TCRdb under 2016. For the wider study: To test whether fetal clonotypes persist, this study deep-sequenced TCR alpha and beta repertoires from monozygotic twins, from unrelated adults of various ages, and from cord blood. To rule out contamination, replicate twin experiments were performed at different times with different library preparation protocols. Points the paper makes about the study in general: The excess sharing between twins in beta out-of-frame sequences was weaker because fewer shared sequences reduced the signal-to-noise ratio. Invariant T cells such as MAIT and iNKT could partly confound zero-insertion analyses, though diverse VJ usage argued against this for most clonotypes. In monozygotic twins, recombination models systematically underestimated out-of-frame TCR alpha sharing, but the models matched the sharing seen between unrelated individuals. Out-of-frame TCR alpha sequences shared between twins showed an excess of low generation-probability sequences compared with coincidental sharing between unrelated individuals. Because the same donors could not be followed over many years, conclusions were based on cross-sectional statistical analysis. Abundant cord blood beta clonotypes had fewer insertions, young adult naive repertoires showed a similar but weaker trend, and memory repertoires showed no such trend.

From the cysteine through the phenylalanine, the CDR3 covers 15 amino acids. The only DNA kept is the CDR3, 45 bases in frame from the first base. For CDR1 and CDR2, the germline V gene (reference sequence) lists MNHEY and SMNVEV. Relative to germline, V is 3 bases shorter and J is 2 bases shorter, with 11 bases between their ends. Every donor was a healthy Caucasian. Three pairs of female monozygotic twins, all aged roughly 18 to 29 years, were included in the twin cohort. Peripheral blood mononuclear cells were the source from which RNA for the TCR libraries was isolated. Libraries were constructed by 5' RACE. The listed sequencing device is Illumina HiSeq 2000. Template switching added a universal primer binding site, and the final cDNA carried a unique molecular identifier that allowed TCR cDNA molecules to be counted accurately. First-strand cDNA for TCR alpha and beta chains was synthesized from specific primers in the conserved constant-segment region. To control for contamination, each cDNA library was double barcoded with a SMART-Mk sample barcode plus Illumina barcodes. Two successive PCR steps introduced TruSeq adapter sequences along with Illumina sample barcodes. The TCR alpha and beta cDNA libraries were sequenced on the Illumina HiSeq platform using custom primers. The paper's data handling went like this. Raw reads were processed with MiGEC to extract unique molecular identifiers, and MiXCR was used to determine CDR3 positions. For each individual, recombination models were inferred using an EM algorithm with the repgenHMM and IGoR tools. Shared clonotype analysis was performed with the tcR package in R, normalizing sharing by the product of cloneset sizes. Out-of-frame nonproductive sequences were analyzed to study raw recombination free of thymic and clonal selection effects. TCRdb itself trimmed the public reads at Q25 with fastp, ran MiXCR and retained productive beta chains. Identical CDR3 protein sequences are pooled into one entry, listed with their most common genes and DNA. These V and J calls are TCRdb output, not the study's own analysis. The sample table records about 660,000 distinct CDR3 sequences; over 8.5% of these occur just once. The ten largest clones represent 0.98% of the sample.

This clonotype has just a few counts. Its cognate antigen has yet to be identified. Base qualities are missing; no much larger clone stands one base away. These records were also assigned to another study, of yellow fever vaccine responses in identical twins. The second study reports: According to the authors, the vaccine-induced T cell response in identical twins seemed to be partly convergent and partly specific to each individual. The study precisely tracked vaccine-responding T cell clones in identical twins.

The origin of this receptor is a young woman in good health. The rearranged segments are TRBV27 and TRBJ2-1; the D gene cannot be named for sure. The sequenced material came from PBMCs. The CDR3 sequence is CASSFLRQTYNEQFF. The DNA sequence is as follows: TGTGCCAGCAGTTTCCTGCGACAAACCTACAATGAGCAGTTCTTC.